A single sample gave rise to the 31 T cell receptor beta chains below, sequenced in a study of T cells expressing NK-cell markers. No DNA is given; TCRdb re-called the 5' RACE reads and lists each CDR3 protein once. Its clone listing holds fewer than 550,000 distinct CDR3 sequences. The sequenced material came from blood T cells: a sorted CD56 or NKG2C T cell subset, CD4+ or CD8+ T cells, or bulk PBMC T cells (not recorded which). The receptors originated from a woman aged 45-65 years in good health.

CDR3 in amino acids: CASSLTAGQGLETQYF. V and J are TRBV27 and TRBJ2-5; lacking DNA, the TRBD1 call made by TCRdb goes unchecked. Germline V gene sequence: CDR1 MNHEY, CDR2 SMNVEV (reference sequence). The CDR3 totals 16 residues.

This sequence joins TRBV20-1 and TRBJ2-1; TCRdb picks TRBD2, but there is no DNA to check that call. From germline, CDR1 is DFQATT and CDR2 SNEGSKA (reference sequence). This CDR3 has 15 amino acids. The CDR3 sequence is CSARSSGRLGSEQFF.

The chain has TRBV27 and TRBJ2-6; lacking DNA, the TRBD1 call made by TCRdb goes unchecked. Germline V lookup: CDR1 MNHEY, CDR2 SMNVEV (reference sequence). This CDR3 region has 17 residues. The CDR3 here is CASHRGQGADGANVLTF.

The rearrangement joins TRBV19 to TRBJ1-4; without DNA, the TCRdb call of TRBD1 cannot be checked. Germline V gene lookup returns CDR1 LNHDA and CDR2 SQIVND (reference sequence). The CDR3 sequence is 17 residues long. This chain's CDR3 is CASSFGQSRWANEKLFF.

This rearrangement joins TRBV6-2 or TRBV6-3 to TRBJ2-1; TCRdb's assignment of TRBD2 cannot be checked, as there is no DNA. The CDR3 totals 13 residues. CDR1 is MNHEY and CDR2 is SVGEGT in the germline V gene. CDR3 residues: CASSLRAGWEQFF.

The rearrangement joins TRBV20-1 to TRBJ2-1; TCRdb's assignment of TRBD2 cannot be checked, as there is no DNA. The CDR3 totals 14 residues. Per germline, CDR1 DFQATT and CDR2 SNEGSKA (reference sequence). CDR3 in amino acids: CSADPVAGGDEQFF.

The chain joins TRBV10-3 to TRBJ2-1; no DNA is available, so the TRBD2 call from TCRdb remains unchecked. CDR3 length: 13 residues. Per the germline V gene, CDR1 is ENHRY and CDR2 is SYGVKD. The CDR3 reads CATLGLASNEQFF.

The chain employs TRBV12-3 or TRBV12-4 and TRBJ2-1; TCRdb calls TRBD1, which cannot be checked without DNA. This CDR3 contains 17 residues. CDR3 sequence reads: CASSLARAGAYYNEQFF.

The genes are TRBV5-1 and TRBJ2-1; TCRdb proposes TRBD2, but this gene call is untestable without DNA. The CDR3 consists of 13 residues. In germline, CDR1 is SGHRS, CDR2 YFSETQ. The CDR3 is CASSLGPQGGQFF.

This chain connects TRBV19 to TRBJ1-5; the TRBD1 assignment by TCRdb is unverifiable without DNA. CDR3 size: 14 residues. The V gene's germline CDR1 is LNHDA and CDR2 SQIVND (reference sequence). CDR3 loop: CAPHPRGGNQPQHF.

The rearrangement uses TRBV5-1 and TRBJ2-2. The CDR3 runs 15 residues. The germline CDR1 and CDR2 sequences are SGHRS and YFSETQ. CDR3 protein: CATRLNSANTGELFF.

V and J are TRBV15 and TRBJ2-1; TCRdb reports TRBD2, a call that lacks DNA to check it against. The germline V gene encodes CDR1 LNHNV and CDR2 YYDKDF (reference sequence). The CDR3 totals 15 residues. The CDR3 is CATSRDRSGGSEQFF.

The genes are TRBV7-2 and TRBJ2-4. This CDR3 has 15 residues. Germline lookup yields CDR1 SGHTA and CDR2 FQGNSA. The CDR3 loop reads CASSSGVNAKNIQYF. The variable domain in full, with the rest retrieved from reference TRBV7-2 and TRBJ2-4, is GAGVSQSPSNKVTEKGKDVELRCDPISGHTALYWYRQSLGQGLEFLIYFQGNSAPDKSGLPSDRFSAERTGGSVSTLTIQRTQQEDSAVYLCASSSGVNAKNIQYFGAGTRLSVL.

The V gene is TRBV29-1, the J gene TRBJ1-2; checking the TCRdb D call of TRBD1 is not possible without DNA. In germline, CDR1 is SQVTM, CDR2 ANQGSEA. The CDR3 loop spans 16 amino acids. This CDR3 is CSVDEQRDRASYGYTF.

The CDR3 reads CASATGPQETQYF. The rearrangement uses TRBV5-1 and TRBJ2-5; TCRdb names TRBD1, which stays unverified in the absence of DNA. The CDR3 has 13 residues. CDR1 is SGHRS and CDR2 is YFSETQ in the germline V gene.

This chain joins TRBV4-1 and TRBJ2-4; TCRdb designates TRBD2, a call that cannot be tested without DNA. Germline V lookup: CDR1 MGHRA, CDR2 YSYEKL. This CDR3 contains 19 residues. The chain's CDR3 is CASSQDKLAGVRAKNIQYF.

J is TRBJ2-5 and V is TRBV20-1; the TCRdb call, TRBD2, lacks DNA for checking. CDR3 length equals 15 residues. Germline V CDR1 and CDR2: DFQATT, SNEGSKA (reference sequence). The CDR3 loop reads CSATTSGEYQETQYF.

This chain joins TRBV20-1 and TRBJ1-2. CDR3 length equals 12 residues. Germline V CDR1 and CDR2: DFQATT, SNEGSKA (reference sequence). The chain's CDR3 is CSASGSGYGYTF.

The V call is TRBV30, the J call TRBJ2-6; lacking DNA, the TRBD1 call made by TCRdb goes unchecked. The length of the CDR3 is 16 residues. CDR1 is GTSNPN and CDR2 is SVGIG in the germline V gene (reference sequence). CDR3 sequence reads: CAWTGTGSSGANVLTF.

J is TRBJ2-3 and V is TRBV6-5; there is no DNA to check the TCRdb D call of TRBD1. CDR3 size: 16 residues. CDR1 and CDR2 from the germline V gene are MNHEY and SVGAGI. CDR3 amino acids: CASRTGTGMLTDTQYF.

V is TRBV29-1 and J is TRBJ2-5; without DNA, the TCRdb call of TRBD2 cannot be checked. The CDR3 consists of 13 residues. The V gene's germline CDR1 is SQVTM and CDR2 ANQGSEA. CDR3 amino acids: CSGGEDIQETQYF.

The chain carries TRBV12-3 or TRBV12-4 and TRBJ2-1; the TCRdb call, TRBD2, lacks DNA for checking. This CDR3 has 16 amino acids. The CDR3 sequence is CASSPSSAPSYNEQFF.

This chain connects TRBV20-1 to TRBJ1-2; the D call from TCRdb, TRBD1, cannot be confirmed without DNA. Per the germline V gene, CDR1 is DFQATT and CDR2 is SNEGSKA (reference sequence). This CDR3 spans 13 amino acids. CDR3 region: CSARTDRGYGYTF.

The chain is built from TRBV11-3 and TRBJ2-1; TCRdb selects TRBD2, and the lack of DNA leaves this call unchecked. CDR1 is SGHNT, CDR2 YENEEA, per germline. The CDR3 covers 17 residues. The CDR3 spells CASSPWTSGALYNEQFF.

The chain couples TRBV12-3 or TRBV12-4 to TRBJ2-7; TCRdb lists TRBD1, though no DNA is available to test this call. The CDR3 consists of 18 residues. CDR3 amino acids: CASTLGQGPLKPFYEQYF.

V is TRBV20-1 and J is TRBJ1-1; TCRdb selects TRBD1, and the lack of DNA leaves this call unchecked. Germline assignment: CDR1 DFQATT and CDR2 SNEGSKA (reference sequence). There are 13 residues in the CDR3. This chain's CDR3 is CSASGGQGTEAFF.

The V and J genes are TRBV11-3 and TRBJ1-1; TCRdb reports TRBD1, a call that lacks DNA to check it against. The V gene's germline CDR1 is SGHNT and CDR2 YENEEA. The CDR3 has 15 amino acids. CDR3 sequence reads: CASSGGTGIITEAFF. The whole variable domain, remainder taken from reference TRBV11-3 and TRBJ1-1, is EAGVVQSPRYKIIEKKQPVAFWCNPISGHNTLYWYLQNLGQGPELLIRYENEEAVDDSQLPKDRFSAERLKGVDSTLKIQPAELGDSAVYLCASSGGTGIITEAFFGQGTRLTVV.

The chain uses TRBV20-1 and TRBJ2-5. The CDR3 runs 11 residues. The germline gives CDR1 DFQATT, CDR2 SNEGSKA (reference sequence). The CDR3 loop reads CSASWGETQYF.

The chain employs TRBV7-8 and TRBJ1-1. Germline V gene data show CDR1 as SGHVS and CDR2 as FQNEAQ. This CDR3 spans 14 amino acids. CDR3 protein: CASSLSVMNTEAFF.

This rearrangement joins TRBV28 to TRBJ2-3; the TCRdb call, TRBD1, lacks DNA for checking. Germline CDR1 reads MDHEN; CDR2 reads SYDVKM. This CDR3 spans 14 amino acids. The CDR3: CAGQDRVSTDTQYF. The complete variable domain, with remaining parts taken from reference TRBV28 and TRBJ2-3, reads DVKVTQSSRYLVKRTGEKVFLECVQDMDHENMFWYRQDPGLGLRLIYFSYDVKMKEKGDIPEGYSVSREKKERFSLILESASTNQTSMYLCAGQDRVSTDTQYFGPGTRLTVL.

The J gene is TRBJ1-5, the V gene TRBV5-6; checking the TCRdb D call of TRBD1 is not possible without DNA. The CDR3 sequence is 15 residues long. In germline, CDR1 is SGHDT, CDR2 YYEEEE. The CDR3 sequence is CASSLKDRGYQPQHF.